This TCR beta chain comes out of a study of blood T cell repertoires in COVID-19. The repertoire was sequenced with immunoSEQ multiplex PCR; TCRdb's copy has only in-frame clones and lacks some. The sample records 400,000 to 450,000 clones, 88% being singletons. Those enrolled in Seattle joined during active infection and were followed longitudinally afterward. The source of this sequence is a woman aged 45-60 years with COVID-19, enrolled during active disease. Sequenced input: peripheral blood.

CDR3 coding DNA: TGTGCCAGCAGCCAATCTCTAGGTACGGATGAGCAGTTCTTC. Translated: CASSQSLGTDEQFF. V and J are TRBV3-1 (or the pseudogene TRBV3-2) and TRBJ2-1; D remains ambiguous. The CDR3 is 14 amino acids. With 2 bases removed from V and 8 bases from J, the gap between germline ends came to 13 bases. Per the germline V gene, CDR1 is LGHDT and CDR2 is YNNKEL (reference sequence).